This T cell receptor beta chain was found in a study of vaccination effects on CD4 cells after COVID-19 (dated by TCRdb to between 2021 and 2024). In terms of the full investigation: Each participant received two doses of an mRNA SARS-CoV-2 vaccine, either BNT162b2 or mRNA-1273. In both COVID-19 convalescent patients and infection-naive vaccine recipients, the study compared SARS-CoV-2 spike-specific CD4+ TCR repertoires from before mRNA vaccination with those from after it. A total of around eleven COVID-19 convalescent patients and 4 SARS-CoV-2-naive healthy vaccine recipients were included in the full study. Cultures from other donors in the study were sequenced with the Oncomine TCR Beta short-read assay on an Illumina iSeq 100.

Taken from cysteine to phenylalanine, the CDR3 has 15 residues. CDR3 DNA is the only sequence kept; it has 45 bases, read in frame from the first base. Trimming leaves V shorter by 6 bases and J shorter by 4 bases, with the junction holding 11 bases beyond the gene matches. CDR1 and CDR2 are read off the germline V gene as MDHEN and SYDVKM. To prepare the library, the immunoSEQ multiplex PCR assay was applied. TCR beta CDR3 sequencing was performed on DNA from the cultured, isolated CD4+ T cells. Under the source paper's analysis protocol: Non-productive TCR sequences were removed and reads were trimmed to the CDR3 region, keeping CDR3s of at least 7 amino acids. Antigen-specific clonotypes were identified using the MANAFEST web app by comparison of expansion in peptide wells against reference cultures. To count as positive, a clone had to show expansion at FDR<0.05 compared with the reference and with all other wells, an odds ratio above 5, and a frequency above 0.1% in two replicate wells. A clonotype was defined as cross-reactive if the clonotype was significantly expanded both in SARS-CoV-2 spike wells and in at least one common cold coronavirus spike condition. CDR3 similarity was assessed by Levenshtein distance using the stringdist R package, and unrooted trees were constructed with ape in R 3.6.1. TCRdb's version of the immuneACCESS table is confined to in-frame rearrangements and falls short of the full clone set. An unresolved V gene accounts for under half of the shortfall where checked; the remainder is of unknown origin. V, J and clone size derive from that table, while D and trimming were established from the DNA sequence. The sample table shows approximately 74,000 clones, and 60% to 75% are seen once. Around 2.9% of the sample lies in the top ten.

As concerns this clone: It lacks a known antigen. Nothing much larger sits one base from this clone, and base qualities are not available.

Findings and caveats that apply to the study as a whole: Marked clonal contraction was observed in both infection-induced and vaccine-induced clones at late post-vaccination timepoints, consistent with waning T cell responses. Only a small number of convalescent patients were included, and no early post-infection timepoints were available, which limited the study. In healthy vaccine recipients, vaccine-induced clones were almost all SARS-CoV-2 mono-reactive, with only 1 of 255 cross-reactive with common cold coronaviruses.

To identify antigen-specific CD4+ T cell clonotypes by their expansion, the ViraFEST assay first stimulated PBMC with viral peptide pools and then applied TCR sequencing. After around ten days of culture, CD4+ T cells were isolated with the EasySep CD4+ T cell isolation kit. Healthy vaccine recipients had no prior SARS-CoV-2 infection, confirmed by negative nucleocapsid antibodies before and after vaccination. Each well held some 1.9 million PBMC cultured in IMDM containing around 5% human AB serum, roughly 9.6 IU/ml IL-2 and gentamicin, along with roughly 10 ug/ml peptides. Half of the culture medium was replaced with fresh IL-2-containing medium on days 3 and 7. Unless noted otherwise, every peptide stimulation condition was cultured in triplicate wells. PBMC were separated from whole blood using Ficoll-Paque Plus gradient centrifugation and were then either cryopreserved at -140C or used fresh. Overlapping peptide pools spanned the spike proteins of SARS-CoV-2 and the common cold coronaviruses HCoV-NL63, HCoV-OC43 and HCoV-229E. The QIAamp micro DNA kit was used to extract genomic DNA from the cultured CD4+ T cells.

The sequenced sample was CD4+ T cells from PBMCs cultured with HCoV-NL63 spike peptides, obtained before COVID-19 vaccination. Sample cell subset or site, as interpreted from the label and publication: HCoV-NL63 spike overlapping peptide pool stimulation. This sequence uses TRBV28 and TRBJ1-1, with TRBD1 identical over 7 junction bases. This receptor was identified in a human donor who received a COVID-19 vaccine. The DNA reads TGTGCCAGCAGGCCCCCGACAGGGAAGGCCACTGAAGCTTTCTTT. It codes for CASRPPTGKATEAFF.